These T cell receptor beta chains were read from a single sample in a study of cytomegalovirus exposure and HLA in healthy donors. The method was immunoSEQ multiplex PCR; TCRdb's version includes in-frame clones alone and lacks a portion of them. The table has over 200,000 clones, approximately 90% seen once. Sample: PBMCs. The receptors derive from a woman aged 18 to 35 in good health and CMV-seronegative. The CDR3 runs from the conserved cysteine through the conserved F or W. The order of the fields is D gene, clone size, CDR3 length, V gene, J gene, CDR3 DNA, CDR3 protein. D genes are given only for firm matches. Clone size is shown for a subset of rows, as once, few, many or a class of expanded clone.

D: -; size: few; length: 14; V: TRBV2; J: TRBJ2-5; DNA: TGTGCCAGCAGTGATCTGGGCAACCAAGAGACCCAGTACTTC; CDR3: CASSDLGNQETQYF
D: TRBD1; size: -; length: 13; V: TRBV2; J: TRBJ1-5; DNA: TGTGCCAGCAGGGACAGGGAAGATCAGCCCCAGCATTTT; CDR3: CASRDREDQPQHF
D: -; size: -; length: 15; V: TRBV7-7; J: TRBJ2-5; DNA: TGTGCCAGCAGACCGACACAGGGAGAAGGGGAGACCCAGTACTTC; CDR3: CASRPTQGEGETQYF
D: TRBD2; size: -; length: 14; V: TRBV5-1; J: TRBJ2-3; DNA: TGCGCCAGCAGCTTGCTAGCGGGGACAGATACGCAGTATTTT; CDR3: CASSLLAGTDTQYF
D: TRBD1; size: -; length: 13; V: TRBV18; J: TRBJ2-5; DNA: TGTGCCAGCTCACAGGGGGCGGAAGAGACCCAGTACTTC; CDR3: CASSQGAEETQYF
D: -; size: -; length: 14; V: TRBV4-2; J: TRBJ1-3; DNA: TGTGCCAGCAGCCAAGCAGTCTCTGGAAACACCATATATTTT; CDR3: CASSQAVSGNTIYF
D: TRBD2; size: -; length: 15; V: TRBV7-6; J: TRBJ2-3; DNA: TGTGCCAGCAGGCTGCTAGCGGGGGGTGGAGATACGCAGTATTTT; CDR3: CASRLLAGGGDTQYF
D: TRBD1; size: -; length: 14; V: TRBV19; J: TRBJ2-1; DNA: TGTGCCAGTAGTATTCGAAAGGGGGCAAATGAGCAGTTCTTC; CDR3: CASSIRKGANEQFF
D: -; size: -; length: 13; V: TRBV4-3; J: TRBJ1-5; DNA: TGCGCCAGCAGCCAAGAGGCAAATCAGCCCCAGCATTTT; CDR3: CASSQEANQPQHF
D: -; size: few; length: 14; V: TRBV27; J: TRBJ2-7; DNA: TGTGCCAGCAGTTCCCTATGGACTGTTTACGAGCAGTACTTC; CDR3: CASSSLWTVYEQYF
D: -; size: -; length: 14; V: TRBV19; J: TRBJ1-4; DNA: TGTGCCAGTATTAGTTCCCCAGGCCACGAAAAACTGTTTTTT; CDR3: CASISSPGHEKLFF
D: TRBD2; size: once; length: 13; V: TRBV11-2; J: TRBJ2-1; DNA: TGTGCCAGCAGCCAGAGCGGGAGGGGCGGGCAGTTCTTC; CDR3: CASSQSGRGGQFF
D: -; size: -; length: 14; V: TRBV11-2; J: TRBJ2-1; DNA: TGTGCCAGCAGCGACACGGACTTGAACAATGAGCAGTTCTTC; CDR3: CASSDTDLNNEQFF
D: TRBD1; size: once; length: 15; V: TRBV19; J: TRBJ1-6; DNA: TGTGCCAGTAGTATAGCGAGGACAGGGAATTCACCCCTCCACTTT; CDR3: CASSIARTGNSPLHF
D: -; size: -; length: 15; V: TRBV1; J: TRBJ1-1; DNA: TGCACCAGCAGCCAAGAGCGGCAGGGGGAGTATGAAGCTTTCTTT; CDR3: CTSSQERQGEYEAFF
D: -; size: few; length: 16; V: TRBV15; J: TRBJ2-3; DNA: TGTGCCACCAGCTCCCCCGAAGGGAGGCACACAGATACGCAGTATTTT; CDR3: CATSSPEGRHTDTQYF
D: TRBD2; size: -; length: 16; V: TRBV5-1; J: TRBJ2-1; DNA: TGCGCCAGCAGCTTGGCCGGGACTAGCGGGAACGATGAGCAGTTCTTC; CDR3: CASSLAGTSGNDEQFF
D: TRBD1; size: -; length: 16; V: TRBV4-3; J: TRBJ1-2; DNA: TGCGCCAGCAGCCCAAGTAGGGGACAGGGTAACTATGGCTACACCTTC; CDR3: CASSPSRGQGNYGYTF
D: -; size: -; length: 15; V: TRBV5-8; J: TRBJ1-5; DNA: TGTGCCAGCAGCTTGGGGGGGACTCCAGATCAGCCCCAGCATTTT; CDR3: CASSLGGTPDQPQHF
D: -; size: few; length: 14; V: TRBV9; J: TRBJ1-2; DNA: TGTGCCAGCAGCGTAATCACAGGGAGGGGTGGCTACACCTTC; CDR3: CASSVITGRGGYTF
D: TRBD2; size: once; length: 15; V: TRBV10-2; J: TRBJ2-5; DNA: TGCGCCAGCAGTGGATCGCGGGGGGGCCCAGAGACCCAGTACTTC; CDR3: CASSGSRGGPETQYF
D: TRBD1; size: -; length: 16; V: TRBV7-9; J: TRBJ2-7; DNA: TGTGCCAGCAGCCCCCCAACCGGGACAGGGTACTACGAGCAGTACTTC; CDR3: CASSPPTGTGYYEQYF
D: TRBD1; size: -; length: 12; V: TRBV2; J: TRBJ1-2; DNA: TGTGCCAGCACCCAGGGGGACTATGGCTACACCTTC; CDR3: CASTQGDYGYTF
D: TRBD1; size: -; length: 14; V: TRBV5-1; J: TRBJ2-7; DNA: TGCGCCAGCAGCATCGCCGGGACAGACTACGAGCAGTACTTC; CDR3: CASSIAGTDYEQYF
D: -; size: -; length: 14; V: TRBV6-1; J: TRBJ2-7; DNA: TGTGCCAGCAGCCTCGGACAGAGTTCCTACGAGCAGTACTTC; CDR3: CASSLGQSSYEQYF
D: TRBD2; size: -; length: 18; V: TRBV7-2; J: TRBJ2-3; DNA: TGTGCCAGCAGCTTAATTGACGGCGGGGGGTCTAGCACAGATACGCAGTATTTT; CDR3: CASSLIDGGGSSTDTQYF
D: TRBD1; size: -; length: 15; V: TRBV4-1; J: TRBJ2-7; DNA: TGCGCCAGCAGCCAGCCTTGGGACAGCGTCTACGAGCAGTACTTC; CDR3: CASSQPWDSVYEQYF